This T cell receptor beta chain came from a study of shared clonotypes between healthy human individuals. Donors included only healthy HIV-negative adults lacking recent acute infections or vaccinations. The unsorted samples had tens of millions of PBMCs used for genomic DNA. Authors' processing steps: Junction-only sequences without quality scores came from ImmunoSEQ, so filtering differed. Profiling relied on immunoSEQ multiplex PCR, and the TCRdb table lists in-frame clones only, not all of them. V, J and clone size were drawn from that table, and D and trimming were deduced from the DNA. The top ten clones hold over 10% of a sample with 450,000 to 500,000 clones, over 65% of them seen once. The source material was PBMCs. This TCR came from a woman aged 40 to 50 in good health. Some clones in this sample may be carry-over from other donors' samples.

CDR3 nucleotides: TGTGCCAGCAGTGGGACGGGAGGCGTTGCGGATACGCAGTATTTT. Protein product: CASSGTGGVADTQYF. The chain uses TRBV25-1 and TRBJ2-3, with 7 bases matching TRBD2. Germline CDR1 is MGHDK and CDR2 is SYGVNS. V was clipped by 4 bases and J by 6 bases; unmatched bases: 10. The CDR3 is 15 amino acids.